This T cell receptor (beta chain) was sequenced during a study of cytomegalovirus exposure and HLA in healthy donors. Findings and limits, study-wide: TCR beta chains numbering more than 150 were designated cytomegalovirus-associated.

Though probably carrying unrecorded immune exposures, donors were nominally healthy at sampling. Both 60 Vbeta primers and 13 Jbeta primers went into the PCR. As processed by the authors: Unique TCR beta chains numbered roughly 83 million in a later analysis, with some 9.9 million shared. Sequencing was performed with immunoSEQ multiplex PCR; in TCRdb, only in-frame clones are kept and a portion is missing. D and trimming come from the DNA, and the V and J calls and clone size come from that table. The sample lists over 85,000 clones; about 8% were seen once. About this clone itself: Its antigen is as yet unknown.

This CDR3 spans 11 amino acids. V gave up 3 bases and J gave up 11 bases, with 11 bases separating them. In germline, CDR1 is SGHKS, CDR2 YYEKEE (reference sequence). This chain links TRBV5-5 with TRBJ2-5; no clear D gene. The receptor was derived from a man aged 45 to 65 in good health and CMV-seronegative. The sample was PBMCs. The CDR3 protein is CASSSDLEQYF. As DNA, the CDR3 is TGTGCCAGCAGCTCAGACTTAGAGCAGTACTTC.